The subject of this entry is one TCR beta chain. No cognate antigen has been identified for it. Base qualities are not at hand, and no much larger clone is one base apart. Using the deep immunoSEQ assay, TCR CDR3 regions were amplified from genomic DNA by multiplex PCR. For each cell subset, the extracted genomic DNA was distributed evenly across all wells of several immunoSEQ 96-well plates, and each plate served as one replicate. Each replicate PCR for sorted subsets received around 200 ng genomic DNA, equal to around 32,000 T cell genomes. Purified libraries were measured with a Qubit 3.0 fluorometer, size-checked on a Bioanalyzer 2100, and measured again with the KAPA Library Quantification kit. A separate single-read 150-cycle Illumina NextSeq 550 flow cell was used to sequence each immunoSEQ 96-well plate. In the paper's pipeline: Because the immunoSEQ output included only junctional sequences and no quality scores, the filtering could not be the same as the filtering used for full-length reads. Sequences were annotated with PyIR, a Python wrapper for IgBLAST v1.9, and V/J genes and CDR3 were assigned using IMGT germline references. Reads with weak V/J assignments (E-value above 1e-6), missing CDR3, stop codons, out-of-frame junctions, or ambiguous translated residues were removed. V3J clonotypes were defined as sequences sharing the same inferred V gene, J gene, and CDR3 amino acid sequence. The percentage overlap between two repertoires was calculated by dividing the number of shared unique clonotypes by the size of the smaller repertoire. Repertoire richness was assessed with RTK rarefaction, the Chao1 estimator, and Recon v2.1 estimates of unobserved clonotypes. Generation probabilities were computed with OLGA for all TCRbeta clonotypes obtained by the gDNA method from several donors. Drawn from immuneACCESS, this table holds only the in-frame rearrangements with V and J called that TCRdb kept. Clones are partly lost; checked studies trace under half to an unresolved V gene and leave the rest unexplained. The D gene and trimming were derived from the DNA, and the V and J assignments and clone size from that table. For this sample there are some 1,100,000 clones; around 78% appear just once. Roughly 0.56% of the sample lies in the top ten.

Donors were healthy HIV-negative adults with no recently reported acute infections or vaccinations. Every donor was a Caucasian adult living in Nashville, Tennessee, USA. CD4+ T cells were enriched by magnetic negative selection; naive cells were then positively selected on CD45RA, and the negative fraction formed the memory subset. After blood collection by leukapheresis, PBMCs were isolated using Ficoll-Histopaque density gradient centrifugation and then cryopreserved in the vapor phase of liquid nitrogen. Analytical flow cytometry was used to check the purity and quantity of every magnetically sorted T cell population. Genomic DNA was isolated from each sorted fraction and quantified by UV absorbance on a Nanodrop 2000c. This record comes from a study of shared clonotypes between healthy human individuals (dated by TCRdb to 2018 to 2020). Background on the whole study: Three men and a couple of women, aged 18 to 49 years, made up the cohort. For each donor, CD4 naive and CD4 memory were each given three plates, CD8 naive was given two plates, and CD8 memory was given one plate. To estimate repertoire size and how much clonotype sharing occurs between individuals, the study deeply sequenced the blood TCR repertoires of about five healthy adults. Different laboratories and diverse techniques were used to prepare libraries and sequence TCR repertoires, to increase sequencing depth and limit assay-specific biases. Each donor's leukapheresis produced roughly between about 0.9 and 9.5 billion PBMCs.

Relative to germline, V is 4 bases shorter and J is 3 bases shorter, with 4 bases between their ends. CDR1 and CDR2, per the germline V gene, are MDHEN and SYDVKM. The CDR3 runs 12 residues from the cysteine to the phenylalanine. The entry retains the CDR3 DNA only, 36 bases that are in frame from base 1. Findings and caveats that apply to the study as a whole: Pairwise subsampling led to the expectation that sequencing depth would affect the degree of clonotype sharing among donors. Naive subsets generally had larger estimated clonotype richness than memory subsets did. Incomplete sequencing was indicated by rarefaction of sorted-subset datasets, despite the large sequencing depth. Higher generation probabilities were observed for clonotypes shared by all four sorted-subset donors than for non-shared clonotypes. Approximately 4.8% of naive CD4, around 3.5% of naive CD8, about 2.4% of memory CD4, and approximately 0.39% of memory CD8 clonotypes were shared across several donors. The genetic and exposure-history diversity represented was limited by the small number of donors. Sampling was restricted to blood, and TCR repertoires in tissue are likely to differ from TCR repertoires in blood.

The rearranged chain carries TRBV28 and TRBJ2-4; the D segment cannot be called with confidence. This clonotype was sampled from a man aged 18 to 29 in good health. Some clones in this sample may be carry-over from other donors' samples. The sample taken for sequencing was memory CD4+ T cells from PBMCs. The cell subset or site label for this specimen denotes: CD45RA-negative fraction. The bases are TGTGCCAGCAGTTGGGTCAAAAACATTCAGTACTTC. This codes for CASSWVKNIQYF.